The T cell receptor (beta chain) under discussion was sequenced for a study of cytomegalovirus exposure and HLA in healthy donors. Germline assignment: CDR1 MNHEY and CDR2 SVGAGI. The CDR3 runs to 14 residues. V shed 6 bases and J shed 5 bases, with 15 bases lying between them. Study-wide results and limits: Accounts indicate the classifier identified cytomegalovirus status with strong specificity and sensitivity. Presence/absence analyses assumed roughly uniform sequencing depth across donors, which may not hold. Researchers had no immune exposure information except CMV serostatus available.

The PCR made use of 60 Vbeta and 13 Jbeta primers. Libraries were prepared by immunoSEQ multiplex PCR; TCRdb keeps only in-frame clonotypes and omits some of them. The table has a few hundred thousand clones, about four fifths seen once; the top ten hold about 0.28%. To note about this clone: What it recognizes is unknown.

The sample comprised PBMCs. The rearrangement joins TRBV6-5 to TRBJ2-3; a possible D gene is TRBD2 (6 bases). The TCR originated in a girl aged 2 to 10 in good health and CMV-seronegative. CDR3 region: CASRGEVRGDTQYF. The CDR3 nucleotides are TGTGCCAGCAGGGGGGAGGTCAGAGGAGATACGCAGTATTTT.